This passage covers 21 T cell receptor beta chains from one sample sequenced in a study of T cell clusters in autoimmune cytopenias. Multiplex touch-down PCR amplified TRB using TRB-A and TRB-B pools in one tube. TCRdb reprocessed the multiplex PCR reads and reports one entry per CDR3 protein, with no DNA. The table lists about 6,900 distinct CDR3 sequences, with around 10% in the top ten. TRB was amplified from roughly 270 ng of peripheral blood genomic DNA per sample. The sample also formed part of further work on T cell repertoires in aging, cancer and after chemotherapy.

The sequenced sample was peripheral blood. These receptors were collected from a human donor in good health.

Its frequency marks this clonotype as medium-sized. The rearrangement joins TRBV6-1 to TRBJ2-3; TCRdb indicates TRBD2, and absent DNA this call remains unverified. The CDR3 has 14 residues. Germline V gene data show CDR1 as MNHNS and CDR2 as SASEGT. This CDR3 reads CASSEGGEVDTQYF.

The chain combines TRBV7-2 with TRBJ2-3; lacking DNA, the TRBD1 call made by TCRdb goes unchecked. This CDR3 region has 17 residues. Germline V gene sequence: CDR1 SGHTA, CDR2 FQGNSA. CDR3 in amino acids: CASRDLEGGRSTDTQYF.

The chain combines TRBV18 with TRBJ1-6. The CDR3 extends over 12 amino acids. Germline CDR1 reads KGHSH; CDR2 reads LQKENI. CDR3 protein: CASSPSDTPLHF.

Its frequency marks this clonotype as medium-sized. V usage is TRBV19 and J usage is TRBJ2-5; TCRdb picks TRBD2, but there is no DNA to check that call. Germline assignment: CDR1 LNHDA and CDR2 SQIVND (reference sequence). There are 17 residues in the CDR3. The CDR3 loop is CASSSGGGGQLAETQYF.

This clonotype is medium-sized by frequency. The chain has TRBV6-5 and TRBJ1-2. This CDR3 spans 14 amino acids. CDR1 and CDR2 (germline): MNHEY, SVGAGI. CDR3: CASSYSVSGNGYTF.

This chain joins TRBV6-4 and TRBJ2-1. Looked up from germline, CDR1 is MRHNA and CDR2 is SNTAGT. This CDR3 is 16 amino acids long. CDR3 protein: CASSDSVRGNFNEQFF.

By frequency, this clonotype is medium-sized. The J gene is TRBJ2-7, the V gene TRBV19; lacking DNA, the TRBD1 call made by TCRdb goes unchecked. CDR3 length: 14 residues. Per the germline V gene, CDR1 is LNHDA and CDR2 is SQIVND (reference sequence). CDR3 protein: CASSIDRDGYEQYF.

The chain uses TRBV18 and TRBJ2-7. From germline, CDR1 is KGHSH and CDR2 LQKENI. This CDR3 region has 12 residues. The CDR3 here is CATGQASWEQYF.

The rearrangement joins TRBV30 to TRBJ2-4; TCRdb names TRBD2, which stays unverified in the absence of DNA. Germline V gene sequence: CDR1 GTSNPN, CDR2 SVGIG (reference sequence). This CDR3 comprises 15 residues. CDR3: CAWSRSGGAKNIQYF.

The CDR3 is CASSGGSSPSHEQYF. V gene TRBV5-4 combines with J gene TRBJ2-7; without DNA, the TCRdb call of TRBD2 cannot be checked. CDR1 and CDR2 from the germline V gene are SGHNT and YYREEE (reference sequence). There are 15 residues in the CDR3. Together with reference TRBV5-4 and TRBJ2-7, the CDR3 gives the full variable domain: ETGVTQSPTHLIKTRGQQVTLRCSSQSGHNTVSWYQQALGQGPQFIFQYYREEENGRGNFPPRFSGLQFPNYSSELNVNALELDDSALYLCASSGGSSPSHEQYFGPGTRLTVT.

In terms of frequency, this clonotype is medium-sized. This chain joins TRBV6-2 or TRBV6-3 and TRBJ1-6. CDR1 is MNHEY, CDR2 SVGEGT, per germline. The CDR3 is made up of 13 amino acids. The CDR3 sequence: CASSQLYNSPLHF.

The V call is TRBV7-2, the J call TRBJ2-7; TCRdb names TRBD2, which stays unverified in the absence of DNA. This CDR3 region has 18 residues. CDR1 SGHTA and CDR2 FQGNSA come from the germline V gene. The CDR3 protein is CASSLRLAGGLSSYEQYF.

CDR3 sequence reads: CASSFSGQETYEQYF. V is TRBV5-6 and J is TRBJ2-7; the TCRdb call, TRBD1, lacks DNA for checking. The CDR3 runs to 15 residues. CDR1 and CDR2 (germline): SGHDT, YYEEEE.

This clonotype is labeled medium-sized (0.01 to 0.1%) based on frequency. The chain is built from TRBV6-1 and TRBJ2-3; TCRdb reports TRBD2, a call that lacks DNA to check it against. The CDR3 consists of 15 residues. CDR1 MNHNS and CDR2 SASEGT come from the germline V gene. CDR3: CASSELAGGPDTQYF.

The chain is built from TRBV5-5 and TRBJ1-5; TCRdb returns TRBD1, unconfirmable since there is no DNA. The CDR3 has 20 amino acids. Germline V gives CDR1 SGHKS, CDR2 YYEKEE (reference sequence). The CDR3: CASSSNINRDRVVTNQPQHF. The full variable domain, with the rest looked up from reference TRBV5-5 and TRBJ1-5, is DAGVTQSPTHLIKTRGQQVTLRCSPISGHKSVSWYQQVLGQGPQFIFQYYEKEERGRGNFPDRFSARQFPNYSSELNVNALLLGDSALYLCASSSNINRDRVVTNQPQHFGDGTRLSIL.

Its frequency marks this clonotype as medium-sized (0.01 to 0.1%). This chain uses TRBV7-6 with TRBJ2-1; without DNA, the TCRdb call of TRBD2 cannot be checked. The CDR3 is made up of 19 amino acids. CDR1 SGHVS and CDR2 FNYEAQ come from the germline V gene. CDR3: CASSSLPLAGGYSYNEQFF.

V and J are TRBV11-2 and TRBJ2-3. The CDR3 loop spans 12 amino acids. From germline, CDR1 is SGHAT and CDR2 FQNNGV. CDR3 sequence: CASSLGSDTQYF.

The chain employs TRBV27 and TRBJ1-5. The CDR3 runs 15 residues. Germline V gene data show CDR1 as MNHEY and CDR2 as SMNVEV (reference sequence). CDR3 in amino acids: CASSLAGGGNQPQHF.

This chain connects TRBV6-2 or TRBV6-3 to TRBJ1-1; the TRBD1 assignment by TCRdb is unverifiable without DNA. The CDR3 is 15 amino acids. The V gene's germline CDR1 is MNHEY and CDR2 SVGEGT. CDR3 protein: CASSYSRGAGTEAFF.

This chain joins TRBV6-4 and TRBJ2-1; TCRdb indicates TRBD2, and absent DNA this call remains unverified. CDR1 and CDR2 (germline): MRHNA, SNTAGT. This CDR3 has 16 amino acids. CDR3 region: CASTRTSGGAHNEQFF.

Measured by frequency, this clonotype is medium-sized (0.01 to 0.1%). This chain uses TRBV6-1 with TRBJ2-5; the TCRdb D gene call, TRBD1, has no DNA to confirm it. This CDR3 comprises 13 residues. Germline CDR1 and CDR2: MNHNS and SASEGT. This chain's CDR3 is CASSTSRVVTQYF.